This is a list of T cell receptor beta chains from one sample in a study of T cells in Graves' hyperthyroidism and ophthalmopathy. Via MiXCR, TCRdb re-called the multiplex PCR reads, giving one row per CDR3 protein. The data contain just under 750,000 distinct CDR3 sequences, 30% to 40% of them singletons. The sequenced sample consisted of blood. The source of these receptors is a woman in her forties with Graves' hyperthyroidism. Both conserved end residues are part of each CDR3. Each record gives: clone size, D gene, J gene, V gene, CDR3 DNA, CDR3 protein. D genes are given only for firm matches. The size field is filled for only some rows; it gives once, few, many or a size class.

>many|TRBD1|TRBJ1-5|TRBV7-8
TGTGCCAGCAGCGTCACCGGGACAGCAACTCAGCCCCAGCATTTT
CASSVTGTATQPQHF
>few|TRBD1|TRBJ1-2|TRBV19
TGTGCCAGTAGTATACCGTGGGACAGGACTAACTATGGCTACACCTTC
CASSIPWDRTNYGYTF
>NA|NA|TRBJ2-7|TRBV6-2/TRBV6-3
TGTGCCAGTACCCGGGGGCTACCCTACGAGCAGTACTTC
CASTRGLPYEQYF
>NA|NA|TRBJ1-3|TRBV29-1
TGCAGCGTTGACGACACCTCTGGAAACACCATATATTTT
CSVDDTSGNTIYF
>NA|NA|TRBJ1-1|TRBV9
TGTGCCAGCTCATCTCCTTGGGACACTGAAGCTTTCTTT
CASSSPWDTEAFF
>NA|NA|TRBJ1-2|TRBV5-6
TGTGCCAGCAGCTTGGACAGATTAGGCTATGGCTACACCTTC
CASSLDRLGYGYTF
>NA|NA|TRBJ2-5|TRBV20-1
TGCAGTGCTAGAGGGTTTGAGGGGAGCAGAACAGATACGCAGTACTTC
CSARGFEGSRTDTQYF
>NA|NA|TRBJ1-6|TRBV27
TGTGCCAGCAGTTTATCGTTAACGTCACCCCTCCACTTT
CASSLSLTSPLHF
>many|NA|TRBJ1-1|TRBV7-2
TGTGCCAGCAGCTTAGATTGGATTGAAGCTTTCTTT
CASSLDWIEAFF
>many|NA|TRBJ1-5|TRBV12-3/TRBV12-4
TGTGCCAGCAAGGGACCCTCCGGCACGGGCGATCCCCAGCATTTT
CASKGPSGTGDPQHF
>NA|NA|TRBJ2-1|TRBV7-2
TGTGCCAGCAGCTTGGGTGTCGCTATCCATGAGCAGTTCTTC
CASSLGVAIHEQFF
>NA|NA|TRBJ1-1|TRBV11-2
TGTGCCAGCAGCTTAGAGCGTACCACTGAAGCTTTCTTT
CASSLERTTEAFF
>once|TRBD1|TRBJ2-6|TRBV2
TGTGCCAGCAGTGAAGACAGGGGGCCTCGTGGGGCCAACGTCCTGACTTTC
CASSEDRGPRGANVLTF
>few|TRBD1|TRBJ2-7|TRBV7-9
TGTGCCAGCAGCGGAAATCGGGACAGGAACTACGAGCAGTACTTC
CASSGNRDRNYEQYF
>NA|NA|TRBJ2-5|TRBV12-3/TRBV12-4
TGTGCCAGCAGTCTTATCTCCGACCTCCTAACCAGGGGGGGGGAGACCCAGTACTTC
CASSLISDLLTRGGETQYF
>NA|NA|TRBJ1-1|TRBV6-5
TGTGCCAGCAGTTACGGAAGCCTCAACACTGAAGCTTTCTTT
CASSYGSLNTEAFF
>many|TRBD1|TRBJ1-1|TRBV4-1
TGCGCCAGCAGCCACCGACAGGGGCACACTGAAGCTTTCTTT
CASSHRQGHTEAFF
>NA|NA|TRBJ2-5|TRBV29-1
TGCAGCGGTGGGGGCAGAAAAGGGACCCAGTACTTC
CSGGGRKGTQYF
>NA|TRBD2|TRBJ2-5|TRBV29-1
TGCAGCGGTAGACTAGCGGGGAACCAAGAGACCCAGTACTTC
CSGRLAGNQETQYF
>few|TRBD1|TRBJ1-1|TRBV5-1
TGCGCCAGCAGCACCCTGAGGGCCAGGGGGATTGGCACTGAAGCTTTCTTT
CASSTLRARGIGTEAFF
>few|TRBD2|TRBJ2-7|TRBV4-1
TGCGCCAGCAGCCGGGGGGGAACGCGGTCCGAGCAGTACTTC
CASSRGGTRSEQYF
>many|NA|TRBJ2-7|TRBV7-2
TGTGCCAGCAGCCCTTGGGGGACTGGGAGCTCCTACGAGCAGTACTTC
CASSPWGTGSSYEQYF
>NA|NA|TRBJ1-2|TRBV19
TGTGCCAGTAGTATAGCCGGGACACCCTATGGCTACACCTTC
CASSIAGTPYGYTF
>NA|TRBD1|TRBJ2-7|TRBV25-1
TGTGCCAGCAGTGAACAGGACAGGAACTACGAGCAGTACTTC
CASSEQDRNYEQYF
>NA|TRBD1|TRBJ2-1|TRBV24-1
TGTGCCACCAGTGTCCTCCCGGGACAGGGGACGAATGAGCAGTTCTTC
CATSVLPGQGTNEQFF
>NA|TRBD1|TRBJ1-5|TRBV5-5
TGTGCCAGCAGCTTGTCTGGACAGGCGGTTTATAGCAATCAGCCCCAGCATTTT
CASSLSGQAVYSNQPQHF